This TCR beta chain is from a study of blood T cells in healthy people across ages. Findings and limits, study-wide: Expanded clonotype changes were possibly confounded by unknown donor CMV status.

Concerning this clonotype: What it recognizes is unknown.

This CDR3 has 17 amino acids. Trimming pared 7 bases from V and 3 bases from J, leaving 25 bases between. A second PCR, run for about 6 to 12 cycles, used a sample-barcoded 5' primer plus a J-beta primer mix. TCRdb re-called the 5' RACE reads with MiXCR, one entry per CDR3 protein. The sample consists of around 800,000 distinct CDR3 sequences, 20% to 30% of them appearing once. The same sample was also studied in work on T cells of mothers and their children.

This chain connects TRBV12-3 or TRBV12-4 to TRBJ2-7; D ambiguous. Sequenced material: blood. The clonotype originates from a boy under 18 in good health. In DNA, the CDR3 is TGTGCCAGCATCTACACCCGAGCGAACTACGAAAGCTACGAGCAGTACTTC. Encoded protein: CASIYTRANYESYEQYF.